A selection of T cell receptor beta chains follows, all from one sample in a study of PD-1 blockade in classical Hodgkin lymphoma. TCRdb's table, derived via immunoSEQ multiplex PCR, lists solely in-frame clones and lacks some. The profile shows approximately 10,000 clones, around nine tenths of them singletons. The material was peripheral blood mononuclear cells (PBMCs), obtained before the fourth cycle of nivolumab. These TCRs come from a human donor with classical Hodgkin lymphoma. The conserved cysteine and the conserved F or W are not part of the CDR3 here.

j_call	v_call	cdr3_aa
TRBJ2-2	TRBV10-3	AISGQGEELF
TRBJ1-3	TRBV4-3	ASSQVTGAGNTIY
TRBJ2-1	TRBV27	ASRARQDSYNEQF
TRBJ1-2	TRBV28	ASSLRDRGDYGYT
TRBJ1-1	TRBV5-1	ASSLEGGRGTEAF
TRBJ1-1	TRBV29-1	SGPIGLSEAF
TRBJ2-1	TRBV4-3	ASSYQRGLQSIPNEQF
TRBJ2-7	TRBV7-2	ASSLVGLRHEQY
TRBJ2-3	TRBV4-3	ASSQGTGGTDTQY
TRBJ1-2	TRBV7-9	ASSSRQGGYT
TRBJ1-2	TRBV4-1	ASSQDGTGVLYGYT
TRBJ2-1	TRBV19	ASSIQGSYNEQF
TRBJ2-3	TRBV15	ATSRAGTSGGRADTQY
TRBJ1-2	TRBV6-5	ASSYSRALNYGYT
TRBJ2-2	TRBV2	ASRGGSTSTGELF
TRBJ2-2	TRBV7-3	ASSLTRNTGELF
TRBJ2-3	TRBV5-6	ASSLVTDTQY
TRBJ2-1	TRBV5-5	ASSASMGAGEQF
TRBJ2-7	TRBV7-2	ASSPDRGLDEQY
TRBJ2-3	TRBV4-2	ASSQGADTQY
TRBJ2-3	TRBV7-9	ASSLFWQGIDTQY
TRBJ1-2	TRBV6-1	ASSATEYNYGYT
TRBJ2-5	TRBV7-2	ASSLSGETQY
TRBJ1-5	TRBV14	ASSPPDRDHQPQH
TRBJ1-6	TRBV4-3	ASSQEFIRFGPLH
TRBJ2-5	TRBV5-6	ASSFPAGAQETQY
TRBJ1-1	TRBV10-1	ASSPAKGANTEAF
TRBJ1-1	TRBV28	ASSLGGDSHFEAF
TRBJ1-1	TRBV5-1	ASSLTQGPGDEAF
TRBJ2-3	TRBV13	ASSLTGSADTQY
TRBJ1-5	TRBV4-2	ASSQGNQPQH
TRBJ2-1	TRBV4-1	ASSQGWASGDNEQF
TRBJ1-1	TRBV7-2	ASSADRVTEAF
TRBJ1-2	TRBV19	ASSTEFYGYT
TRBJ1-4	TRBV7-9	ASSLMAAVNEKLF
TRBJ1-5	TRBV29-1	SVLGTGTGNQPQH
TRBJ2-6	TRBV7-3	ASSFYGANVLT
TRBJ1-1	TRBV27	ASRLIGLNTEAF
TRBJ1-2	TRBV28	ASSFPGRGYGYT
TRBJ1-6	TRBV9	ASSSTGTWNSPLH
TRBJ1-4	TRBV5-1	ASSLGTTGNNEKLF
TRBJ2-1	TRBV7-2	ASRLGGGLGEQF
TRBJ2-7	TRBV19	ASSRDTIYEQY
TRBJ1-2	TRBV5-1	ASSLDGQVVGGYT
TRBJ2-1	TRBV7-9	ASTTPSRDEQF
TRBJ2-7	TRBV5-4	ASSPGLARHYEQY
TRBJ1-2	TRBV5-6	ASSLGYPGQPYGYT
TRBJ2-7	TRBV5-4	ASSPLLADEQY
TRBJ2-5	TRBV9	ASSEIAGGQETQY
TRBJ1-5	TRBV4-1	ASSQLQGDQPQH
TRBJ1-2	TRBV6-6	ASSYGSGQGDSGYT
TRBJ1-2	TRBV10-2	ASSVRTGGLNYGYT
TRBJ2-7	TRBV5-5	ASSLEGDSEQY
TRBJ2-5	TRBV4-1	ASSRGGLETQY